A single sample gave rise to the 25 T cell receptor beta chains below, sequenced in a study of blood T cell repertoires in COVID-19. Clones were read by immunoSEQ multiplex PCR, and TCRdb kept only the in-frame ones, dropping some. Of hundreds of thousands of clones in the sample, 88% were seen once. The sample taken for sequencing was PBMCs or T cells enriched from blood (not recorded which). The receptors come from a woman in her 40s with acute COVID-19.

J is TRBJ1-1 and V is TRBV19, with D tentatively TRBD1 (5 bases). This CDR3 contains 11 residues. Between the trimmed V and J ends, which lost 9 bases and 8 bases, there was a span of 13 bases. From germline, CDR1 is LNHDA and CDR2 SQIVND (reference sequence). Here the CDR3 reads CASTHRTEAFF. In nucleotides, the CDR3 is TGTGCCAGCACTCACAGGACAGAAGCTTTCTTT.

This clone was seen only a few times. The chain carries TRBV15 and TRBJ2-7, with 7 bases identical to TRBD1. Unmatched junction bases numbered 15, after V lost 0 bases and J lost 4 bases. CDR3 length: 18 amino acids. Germline lookup yields CDR1 LNHNV and CDR2 YYDKDF (reference sequence). CDR3 nucleotide sequence: TGTGCCACCAGCAGAGATAGACTGACAGGGTCAATCGAATACGAGCAGTACTTC. This translates into CATSRDRLTGSIEYEQYF.

This clone was counted once. The chain has TRBV7-2 and TRBJ2-7; 11 positions agree with TRBD1. This CDR3 contains 15 residues. Losses at the gene ends were 5 bases for V and 6 bases for J; bases not matched to a gene: 9. In germline, CDR1 is SGHTA, CDR2 FQGNSA. The CDR3 here is CASSPKDRGRLEQYF. The CDR3 DNA sequence: TGTGCCAGCAGCCCAAAGGACAGGGGGCGGCTCGAGCAGTACTTC.

The chain employs TRBV19 and TRBJ2-1, with unresolved D. The CDR3 is 13 amino acids. Between the trimmed V and J ends, which lost 6 bases and 4 bases, there was a span of 10 bases. Per germline, CDR1 LNHDA and CDR2 SQIVND (reference sequence). The CDR3, as DNA: TGTGCCAGTAGCAGGCTCGGTTACAATGAGCAGTTCTTC. It encodes CASSRLGYNEQFF.

J is TRBJ2-7 and V is TRBV12-3 or TRBV12-4; 8 bases agree with TRBD1. J gave up 5 bases and V 10 bases, and 7 bases lay outside the gene matches. The CDR3 is 12 residues long. The CDR3 protein is CATRTGWDEQYF. The CDR3, as DNA: TGTGCCACCCGGACAGGGTGGGACGAGCAGTACTTC.

V is TRBV18 and J is TRBJ2-7; TRBD2 agrees at 13 bases. Germline CDR1 reads KGHSH; CDR2 reads LQKENI. Losses at the gene ends were 0 bases for V and 1 base for J; bases not matched to a gene: 6. CDR3 length: 18 residues. The CDR3 region is CASSPPPGLAGESYEQYF. CDR3 nucleotide sequence: TGTGCCAGCTCACCACCACCCGGACTAGCGGGGGAATCCTACGAGCAGTACTTC. The whole variable domain, remainder taken from reference TRBV18 and TRBJ2-7, is NAGVMQNPRHLVRRRGQEARLRCSPMKGHSHVYWYRQLPEEGLKFMVYLQKENIIDESGMPKERFSAEFPKEGPSILRIQQVVRGDSAAYFCASSPPPGLAGESYEQYFGPGTRLTVT.

The chain has TRBV30 and TRBJ1-4; tentatively, D is TRBD1 (6 bases). V gave up 3 bases and J gave up 2 bases, with 13 bases separating them. Germline CDR1 and CDR2: GTSNPN and SVGIG (reference sequence). The CDR3 is 15 residues long. The CDR3 DNA reads as TGTGCCTGGAGGCGAACAGGGACGACTAATGAAAAACTGTTTTTT. As protein: CAWRRTGTTNEKLFF.

This clone was picked up a small number of times. The chain couples TRBV28 to TRBJ1-1; D may be TRBD1 (5 bases). Germline V lookup: CDR1 MDHEN, CDR2 SYDVKM. The CDR3 totals 13 residues. The V gene lost 3 bases and the J gene lost 3 bases, with 8 bases spanning the gap. This chain's CDR3 is CASSFPQDTEAFF. In DNA form, the CDR3 reads TGTGCCAGCAGTTTCCCACAGGACACTGAAGCTTTCTTT.

This clone was counted once. The chain is built from TRBV5-1 and TRBJ2-5; D perhaps matches TRBD2 (5 bases). Germline assignment: CDR1 SGHRS and CDR2 YFSETQ. The CDR3 extends over 14 amino acids. Trimming pared 6 bases from V and 1 base from J, leaving 13 bases between. This chain's CDR3 is CASNQEGGQETQYF. CDR3 bases: TGCGCCAGCAACCAGGAAGGAGGCCAAGAGACCCAGTACTTC.

This clone has more than one count but fewer than ten. This CDR3 is also generated by other DNA sequences in the sample. The chain links TRBV30 to TRBJ2-7; D is uncertain. The CDR3 has 13 residues. Germline V CDR1 and CDR2: GTSNPN, SVGIG (reference sequence). Trimming removed 0 bases at V and 3 bases at J, with 9 bases between. CDR3 loop: CAWSVSLYYEQYF. CDR3 nucleotide sequence: TGTGCCTGGAGTGTGAGTCTATACTACGAGCAGTACTTC. Drawing the rest from reference TRBV30 and TRBJ2-7, the complete variable domain is SQTIHQWPATLVQPVGSPLSLECTVEGTSNPNLYWYRQAAGRGLQLLFYSVGIGQISSEVPQNLSASRPQDRQFILSSKKLLLSDSGFYLCAWSVSLYYEQYFGPGTRLTVT.

This clone was observed once. The chain has TRBV9 and TRBJ1-1; D is ambiguous. The CDR3 length is 13 residues. Germline CDR1 and CDR2: SGDLS and YYNGEE. Trimming cost V 0 bases and J 1 base, with 4 bases left between them. DNA of the CDR3: TGTGCCAGCAGCGTAGGGCCGAACACTGAAGCTTTCTTT. Translation gives CASSVGPNTEAFF.

In this sample, this clone turned up many times. The chain uses TRBV5-4 and TRBJ2-5, with 10 bases lining up with TRBD2. The trim removed 3 bases at V and 2 bases at J, leaving 4 bases unmatched. Germline lookup yields CDR1 SGHNT and CDR2 YYREEE (reference sequence). This CDR3 comprises 15 residues. The CDR3 DNA follows: TGTGCCAGCAGCTCGCGTAGCGGGGGGCAAGAGACCCAGTACTTC. This codes for CASSSRSGGQETQYF. Using reference TRBV5-4 and TRBJ2-5 for the parts outside the CDR3, the full variable domain is ETGVTQSPTHLIKTRGQQVTLRCSSQSGHNTVSWYQQALGQGPQFIFQYYREEENGRGNFPPRFSGLQFPNYSSELNVNALELDDSALYLCASSSRSGGQETQYFGPGTRLLVL.

This chain connects TRBV3-1 (or the pseudogene TRBV3-2) to TRBJ2-3; 11 nucleotides agree with TRBD2. The CDR3 consists of 19 residues. The germline CDR1 and CDR2 sequences are LGHDT and YNNKEL (reference sequence). The junction had 11 bases not matched to a gene; V was cut back by 1 base and J by 2 bases. CDR3 amino acids: CASSQAGLAGGRVTDTQYF. DNA for the CDR3: TGTGCCAGCAGCCAAGCCGGGCTAGCGGGGGGCAGGGTCACAGATACGCAGTATTTT.

The V gene is TRBV9, the J gene TRBJ1-5; TRBD1 matches at 8 bases. J lost 5 bases, V lost 5 bases, and 6 bases had no gene match. The CDR3 spans 14 residues. Germline V lookup: CDR1 SGDLS, CDR2 YYNGEE. The CDR3 sequence is CASSNTGGDQPQHF. DNA of the CDR3: TGTGCCAGCAGTAATACAGGGGGGGATCAGCCCCAGCATTTT.

The chain recombines TRBV27 with TRBJ2-2; TRBD2 is a possible D gene (6 bases). Trimming took 5 bases from V and 6 from J, leaving 16 bases between them. The CDR3 totals 15 residues. Germline V gene sequence: CDR1 MNHEY, CDR2 SMNVEV (reference sequence). The CDR3 is CASSPRRLVSGELFF. The CDR3 DNA is TGTGCCAGCAGTCCGAGACGACTAGTTTCCGGGGAGCTGTTTTTT.

CDR3 sequence: CASSRQGGSNQPQHF. The DNA of the CDR3 is TGTGCCAGTAGTAGACAGGGTGGGAGCAATCAGCCCCAGCATTTT. The chain is built from TRBV19 and TRBJ1-5, with 7 positions matching TRBD1. The CDR3 runs to 15 residues. Germline-derived CDR1 and CDR2 are LNHDA and SQIVND (reference sequence). Trimming at V came to 4 bases and at J to 1 base, leaving 4 bases not matched to a gene. Variable domain in full (rest from reference TRBV19 and TRBJ1-5): DGGITQSPKYLFRKEGQNVTLSCEQNLNHDAMYWYRQDPGQGLRLIYYSQIVNDFQKGDIAEGYSVSREKKESFPLTVTSAQKNPTAFYLCASSRQGGSNQPQHFGDGTRLSIL.

The rearrangement joins TRBV7-2 to TRBJ1-6, with D perhaps matching TRBD1 (6 bases). The CDR3 spans 16 residues. V lost 5 bases, J lost 5 bases, and 16 bases lay in between. Germline V gene sequence: CDR1 SGHTA, CDR2 FQGNSA. Here the CDR3 reads CASSPNGGRNNSPLHF. The CDR3, as DNA: TGTGCCAGCAGCCCGAACGGGGGGCGGAATAATTCACCCCTCCACTTT.

This chain joins TRBV7-9 and TRBJ1-1, with D unclear. V was clipped by 6 bases and J by 5 bases, with 19 bases between them. The CDR3 loop spans 15 amino acids. CDR1 and CDR2 from the germline V gene are SEHNR and FQNEAQ (reference sequence). The CDR3 DNA sequence: TGTGCCAGCAGTCAAGCTTACCAGGTCTGGACTGAAGCTTTCTTT. It codes for CASSQAYQVWTEAFF.

The CDR3 spells CASSRGQGRTGELFF. As DNA, the CDR3 is TGCGCCAGCAGCCGGGGGCAGGGGAGAACCGGGGAGCTGTTTTTT. The chain has TRBV4-1 and TRBJ2-2, with D possibly matching TRBD1 (6 bases). V lost 4 bases and J 5 bases, leaving 14 bases between the germline ends. This CDR3 contains 15 residues. Germline V CDR1 and CDR2: MGHRA, YSYEKL.

The genes are TRBV6-5 and TRBJ1-4; 9 nucleotides agree with TRBD1. CDR3 size: 16 residues. Germline V gene sequence: CDR1 MNHEY, CDR2 SVGAGI. Germline trimming cut 0 bases from V and 7 bases from J; bases unmatched to any gene: 6. The CDR3 reads CASSYSSGQGREKLFF. As DNA, the CDR3 is TGTGCCAGCAGTTACTCCTCGGGACAGGGACGTGAAAAACTGTTTTTT.

This clone turned up a few times. The chain joins TRBV11-3 to TRBJ2-7; TRBD1 matches 8 bases. Trimming took 6 bases from V and 2 from J; bases not matched to a gene: 3. Germline assignment: CDR1 SGHNT and CDR2 YENEEA. This CDR3 region has 13 residues. The CDR3 coding sequence is TGTGCCAGCAGTCAGGGGGCCACCTACGAGCAGTACTTC. This sequence encodes CASSQGATYEQYF.

This clone was recorded once. This rearrangement joins TRBV19 to TRBJ2-7, with TRBD1 as a possible D gene (6 bases). The ends were cut back, 5 bases at V and 5 bases at J, with 16 bases in the middle. CDR1 and CDR2 from the germline V gene are LNHDA and SQIVND (reference sequence). This CDR3 has 14 amino acids. In nucleotides, the CDR3 is TGTGCCAGTAGTCAACAGGGTAGGTGGGACGAGCAGTACTTC. Amino acid sequence: CASSQQGRWDEQYF.

This sequence joins TRBV19 and TRBJ1-5; perhaps TRBD1 as D (6 bases). Germline lookup yields CDR1 LNHDA and CDR2 SQIVND (reference sequence). V lost 3 bases to trimming and J lost 3 bases, with 15 bases between them. The CDR3 runs to 16 residues. The CDR3 DNA reads as TGTGCCAGTAGTATGACGCCAGGGGCTCTCAATCAGCCCCAGCATTTT. Its translation: CASSMTPGALNQPQHF.

CDR3 amino acids: CASSLGQGADGETQYF. The CDR3 DNA is TGTGCCAGCAGCTTAGGGCAGGGGGCAGATGGAGAGACCCAGTACTTC. The chain carries TRBV11-2 and TRBJ2-5; 8 bases align to TRBD1. This CDR3 has 16 amino acids. Germline CDR1 reads SGHAT; CDR2 reads FQNNGV. Germline trimming cut 1 base from V and 4 bases from J; bases unmatched to any gene: 8.

This clone was seen more than once but under ten times. V is TRBV14 and J is TRBJ1-5; D uncertain. Germline V gives CDR1 SGHDN, CDR2 FVKESK. V was clipped by 1 base and J by 7 bases, with 8 bases between them. The CDR3 sequence is 13 residues long. The CDR3 protein is CASSQGHQQPQHF. For the CDR3, the DNA is TGTGCCAGCAGCCAAGGGCATCAGCAGCCCCAGCATTTT.